The rows below give T cell receptor beta chains drawn from one sample of a study of T cells after posttransplantation cyclophosphamide. TCRdb keeps only in-frame clones here, not all; method: immunoSEQ multiplex PCR. The sample carries 20,000 to 30,000 clones, 86% recorded once. Sequenced: PBMCs. These receptors all stem from a woman aged 55-75 years with a blood cancer, CMV-positive, and with a related stem cell donor. Both conserved end residues are part of each CDR3. Each record gives: V gene, J gene, CDR3 protein.

V gene: TRBV7-2
J gene: TRBJ1-1
CDR3 protein: CASSKSGGATTEAFF

V gene: TRBV6-1
J gene: TRBJ1-2
CDR3 protein: CASSEGQGDYGYTF

V gene: TRBV11-3
J gene: TRBJ2-7
CDR3 protein: CASSLGVLYEQYF

V gene: TRBV6-6
J gene: TRBJ2-7
CDR3 protein: CASSYDRDYEQYF

V gene: TRBV5-4
J gene: TRBJ2-3
CDR3 protein: CASSRDISTDTQYF

V gene: TRBV2
J gene: TRBJ2-1
CDR3 protein: CASSETTTYNEQFF

V gene: TRBV5-1
J gene: TRBJ2-5
CDR3 protein: CASSGGQETQYF

V gene: TRBV5-4
J gene: TRBJ2-7
CDR3 protein: CASSLLQGIEQYF

V gene: TRBV2
J gene: TRBJ1-1
CDR3 protein: CASSPAGPAAGTEAFF

V gene: TRBV5-6
J gene: TRBJ1-1
CDR3 protein: CASSLNRGMNTEAFF

V gene: TRBV4-2
J gene: TRBJ2-5
CDR3 protein: CASSQEISGGTQKTQYF

V gene: TRBV7-9
J gene: TRBJ1-3
CDR3 protein: CASSLSLSNTIYF

V gene: TRBV18
J gene: NA
CDR3 protein: CASSPPVSYEQYF

V gene: TRBV5-1
J gene: TRBJ2-3
CDR3 protein: CASSDPSRSTDTQYF

V gene: TRBV7-9
J gene: TRBJ2-6
CDR3 protein: CASSFGQGYSGANVLTF

V gene: TRBV5-1
J gene: TRBJ1-1
CDR3 protein: CASSLFPNEGPNTEAFF

V gene: TRBV6-5
J gene: TRBJ2-7
CDR3 protein: CASSYDLEGQPAHF

V gene: TRBV5-1
J gene: TRBJ1-1
CDR3 protein: CASSFARGSAFF

V gene: TRBV2
J gene: TRBJ2-7
CDR3 protein: CASSEAPRLAGGPRAYEQYF

V gene: TRBV28
J gene: TRBJ2-7
CDR3 protein: CASSRTGGAFYEQYF

V gene: TRBV5-6
J gene: TRBJ2-1
CDR3 protein: CASSRVDEQFF

V gene: TRBV6-1
J gene: TRBJ1-2
CDR3 protein: CASSEAHRAHYGYTF

V gene: TRBV11-2
J gene: TRBJ2-5
CDR3 protein: CASSGGLLETQYF

V gene: TRBV2
J gene: TRBJ2-4
CDR3 protein: CASSGLREGNIQYF

V gene: TRBV5-4
J gene: TRBJ1-2
CDR3 protein: CASSLSVGGYGYTF

V gene: TRBV10-3
J gene: TRBJ1-2
CDR3 protein: CAISTSGGSGYTF

V gene: TRBV5-1
J gene: TRBJ1-1
CDR3 protein: CASSDPGDSEAFF

V gene: TRBV6-5
J gene: TRBJ1-5
CDR3 protein: CASSLTGDSGQPQHF

V gene: TRBV5-4
J gene: TRBJ1-2
CDR3 protein: CASSLGQNYGYTF

V gene: TRBV10-1
J gene: TRBJ2-3
CDR3 protein: CASSDPSQGTDTQYF

V gene: TRBV6-1
J gene: TRBJ1-3
CDR3 protein: CASSEAGGHSGLSGNTIYF

V gene: TRBV19
J gene: TRBJ1-2
CDR3 protein: CASSYRGENGYTF

V gene: TRBV6-6
J gene: TRBJ1-2
CDR3 protein: CASSFSRSHSNYGYTF

V gene: TRBV4-1
J gene: TRBJ1-5
CDR3 protein: CASRPRTGGLQPQHF

V gene: TRBV6-5
J gene: TRBJ2-3
CDR3 protein: CASSRQGPDTQYF

V gene: TRBV12-5
J gene: NA
CDR3 protein: CASGFSYEQYF

V gene: TRBV5-1
J gene: TRBJ1-2
CDR3 protein: CASSWGDRGNYGYTF

V gene: TRBV18
J gene: TRBJ2-5
CDR3 protein: CASSPQYQETQYF

V gene: TRBV14
J gene: TRBJ2-3
CDR3 protein: CASRSQGWADTQYF

V gene: TRBV2
J gene: TRBJ1-5
CDR3 protein: CASTRSIFSNQPQHF

V gene: TRBV19
J gene: TRBJ2-3
CDR3 protein: CASRPGLETDTQYF

V gene: TRBV6-1
J gene: TRBJ1-1
CDR3 protein: CASRMGATEAFF

V gene: TRBV18
J gene: NA
CDR3 protein: CASSRTSGSGNEQYF

V gene: TRBV19
J gene: TRBJ2-6
CDR3 protein: CASSVTGANVLTF

V gene: TRBV19
J gene: TRBJ1-3
CDR3 protein: CASSIDAAGNTIYF

V gene: TRBV5-4
J gene: TRBJ2-1
CDR3 protein: CASSLLPRNYNEQFF

V gene: TRBV5-1
J gene: TRBJ1-1
CDR3 protein: CASSLAGQGGTEAFF

V gene: TRBV19
J gene: TRBJ2-1
CDR3 protein: CASTLDRGNNEQFF

V gene: TRBV6-1
J gene: TRBJ1-3
CDR3 protein: CASKTLYSSGNTIYF

V gene: TRBV10-1
J gene: TRBJ2-1
CDR3 protein: CASSGGTYYNEQFF

V gene: TRBV4-1
J gene: NA
CDR3 protein: CASSPLFVAQGEVEQYF

V gene: TRBV5-4
J gene: TRBJ2-1
CDR3 protein: CASSLTSSYNEQFF

V gene: TRBV2
J gene: TRBJ1-2
CDR3 protein: CASEGRTGGGYTF

V gene: TRBV7-9
J gene: TRBJ2-5
CDR3 protein: CASSPTGGTQETQYF

V gene: TRBV7-7
J gene: TRBJ2-5
CDR3 protein: CASSLIGGETQYF

V gene: TRBV5-6
J gene: NA
CDR3 protein: CASSDGQGFDEQYF

V gene: TRBV2
J gene: TRBJ1-5
CDR3 protein: CASSLVVGQPQHF

V gene: TRBV7-3
J gene: TRBJ2-2
CDR3 protein: CASSPRAGVGTGELFF